These 30 T cell receptor beta chains share one sample of origin, sequenced in a study of PD-1 blockade in classical Hodgkin lymphoma. Clones were sequenced by immunoSEQ multiplex PCR, and TCRdb holds only the in-frame ones, with some missing. The table shows around 66,000 clones, with 71% occurring only once. All patients experienced relapse after autologous stem cell transplantation, and brentuximab vedotin exposure was variable. The sequencing here drew on peripheral blood mononuclear cells (PBMCs), taken before the second cycle of nivolumab. The receptors here all came from a human donor with classical Hodgkin lymphoma.

The chain carries TRBV27 and TRBJ1-5; D is unresolved. Germline CDR1 is MNHEY and CDR2 is SMNVEV (reference sequence). V was clipped by 3 bases and J by 0 bases, with 9 bases between them. There are 15 residues in the CDR3. The CDR3 nucleotides read TGTGCCAGCAGTTTCCAAGGGAATAGCAATCAGCCCCAGCATTTT. Its protein is CASSFQGNSNQPQHF.

The chain employs TRBV10-1 and TRBJ2-7; TRBD1 might be the D (6 bases). Trimming took 5 bases from V and 0 from J, leaving 11 bases between them. The length of the CDR3 is 14 residues. Germline CDR1 WNHNN, CDR2 SYGVQD (reference sequence). CDR3 protein: CASSPGTFSYEQYF. The CDR3 DNA reads TGCGCCAGCAGTCCCGGGACATTCTCCTACGAGCAGTACTTC.

This sequence joins TRBV30 and TRBJ1-5; D perhaps matches TRBD1 (6 bases). V lost 5 bases and J lost 5, with 13 bases in between. This CDR3 has 13 amino acids. Germline V gene sequence: CDR1 GTSNPN, CDR2 SVGIG (reference sequence). CDR3 nucleotides: TGTGCCTGGGGTTCACAGGGCGATCAGCCCCAGCATTTT. As protein: CAWGSQGDQPQHF.

This sequence joins TRBV19 and TRBJ1-5, with TRBD1 matching 7 bases. Per the germline V gene, CDR1 is LNHDA and CDR2 is SQIVND (reference sequence). The J segment lost 4 bases and the V segment lost 5 bases, leaving 8 bases of the junction unmatched. The length of the CDR3 is 15 residues. The CDR3 DNA reads TGTGCCAGTAGTCCAGGGGGGACATTTAATCAGCCCCAGCATTTT. As protein: CASSPGGTFNQPQHF.

The rearrangement uses TRBV19 and TRBJ1-1, with 8 bases lining up with TRBD1. This CDR3 comprises 13 residues. Looked up from germline, CDR1 is LNHDA and CDR2 is SQIVND (reference sequence). With V trimmed by 6 bases and J by 4 bases, 4 bases remained unmatched. The CDR3: CASRRGTGTEAFF. The CDR3 nucleotides read TGTGCCAGTAGGCGGGGGACAGGCACTGAAGCTTTCTTT.

The chain has TRBV7-8 and TRBJ2-7, with 10 positions matching TRBD1. This CDR3 region has 17 residues. With 1 base clipped from V and 4 bases from J, the junction kept 10 bases outside the gene matches. Germline V gives CDR1 SGHVS, CDR2 FQNEAQ. CDR3 coding DNA: TGTGCCAGCAGCTTAGGGAAAACTGGGACAGGGGTTTACGAGCAGTACTTC. Translated, it gives CASSLGKTGTGVYEQYF.

The V gene is TRBV25-1, the J gene TRBJ2-1; 10 bases map to TRBD1. The J segment lost 2 bases and the V segment lost 7 bases, leaving 8 bases of the junction unmatched. The germline V gene encodes CDR1 MGHDK and CDR2 SYGVNS. The CDR3 runs to 16 residues. The CDR3 bases are TGTGCCAGCAAATCCTTCGGACAGGGGGCCTACAATGAGCAGTTCTTC. The encoded protein is CASKSFGQGAYNEQFF.

This chain uses TRBV28 with TRBJ2-3; 7 bases are shared with TRBD1. The ends lost 5 bases at V and 3 bases at J; junction bases unmatched: 11. The CDR3 consists of 16 residues. The germline V gene encodes CDR1 MDHEN and CDR2 SYDVKM. Here the CDR3 reads CASSTRQGEYTDTQYF. CDR3 nucleotides: TGTGCCAGCAGTACGCGACAGGGAGAGTATACAGATACGCAGTATTTT.

This clone appeared a few times. The chain recombines TRBV6-6 with TRBJ2-7; tentatively, D is TRBD1 (5 bases). Trimming removed 6 bases at V and 9 bases at J, with 24 bases between. This CDR3 contains 15 residues. Germline CDR1 MNHNY, CDR2 SVGAGI (reference sequence). In nucleotides, the CDR3 is TGTGCCAGCAGCGACAGTGCCGTGGGAAATAAGGGGCAGTACTTC. It codes for CASSDSAVGNKGQYF.

This chain connects TRBV9 to TRBJ1-3, with TRBD1 matching 10 bases. This CDR3 is 16 amino acids long. Germline values: CDR1 SGDLS, CDR2 YYNGEE. V lost 0 bases to trimming and J lost 3 bases; unmatched junction nucleotides: 3. CDR3 in amino acids: CASSVGGTGDGNTIYF. The CDR3 bases are TGTGCCAGCAGCGTAGGGGGGACAGGGGATGGAAACACCATATATTTT.

V is TRBV11-1 and J is TRBJ1-5; D unresolved. CDR1 is SGHAT, CDR2 FQDESV, per germline (reference sequence). Trimming left V 4 bases short and J 0 bases short, with 4 bases between. The CDR3 runs 13 residues. This chain's CDR3 is CASSSSSNQPQHF. CDR3 coding DNA: TGTGCCAGCAGCTCGAGTAGCAATCAGCCCCAGCATTTT.

This clone has only one observation. The genes are TRBV6-5 and TRBJ2-3; D is undetermined. Trimming left V 0 bases short and J 8 bases short, with 9 bases between. The CDR3 extends over 13 amino acids. Looked up from germline, CDR1 is MNHEY and CDR2 is SVGAGI. As DNA, the CDR3 is TGTGCCAGCAGTTACTCGGTTGGTCTTACGCAGTATTTT. It yields the protein CASSYSVGLTQYF.

This sequence joins TRBV20-1 and TRBJ2-2; D remains unclear. This CDR3 comprises 11 residues. V was shortened by 5 bases and J by 9 bases, with 10 bases between the two germline ends. Germline CDR1 DFQATT, CDR2 SNEGSKA (reference sequence). The CDR3 protein is CSAFKERELFF. CDR3 in DNA: TGCAGTGCTTTTAAGGAGCGGGAGCTGTTTTTT.

V and J are TRBV27 and TRBJ1-2, with TRBD1 matching over 9 bases. V trimming: 2 bases; J trimming: 5 bases; junction bases outside the gene matches: 9. The CDR3 runs to 16 residues. The V gene's germline CDR1 is MNHEY and CDR2 SMNVEV (reference sequence). CDR3 sequence reads: CASSLREPGQGYGYTF. CDR3 nucleotides: TGTGCCAGCAGTTTAAGGGAACCGGGACAGGGTTATGGCTACACCTTC.

In this sample, this clone turned up a few times. The chain couples TRBV29-1 to TRBJ1-5; maybe TRBD1 (6 bases). CDR1 is SQVTM, CDR2 ANQGSEA, per germline. The CDR3 has 13 amino acids. The V end lost 6 bases, the J end lost 5 bases, and 14 bases lay between the germline ends. CDR3 amino acids: CSVGGQLDQPQHF. Here the CDR3 DNA reads TGCAGCGTGGGAGGACAGTTAGATCAGCCCCAGCATTTT.

In its sample, this clone was seen a few times. The gene calls are TRBV7-9 and TRBJ1-2; the match to TRBD1 covers 7 bases. The germline CDR1 and CDR2 sequences are SEHNR and FQNEAQ (reference sequence). The CDR3 spans 14 residues. J lost 4 bases, V lost 1 base, and 3 bases had no gene match. This CDR3 reads CASSLEGAGYGYTF. The CDR3 region has the DNA TGTGCCAGCAGCTTAGAGGGGGCGGGCTATGGCTACACCTTC.

The chain has TRBV6-6 and TRBJ2-7, with TRBD1 identical over 7 bases. CDR3 length equals 12 residues. J lost 6 bases, V lost 6 bases, and 5 bases had no gene match. Germline loops: CDR1 MNHNY, CDR2 SVGAGI (reference sequence). CDR3 loop: CASSHTGAEQYF. The DNA for the CDR3 is TGTGCCAGCAGCCACACAGGGGCCGAGCAGTACTTC.

The chain links TRBV5-1 to TRBJ2-5; TRBD1 matches 7 bases. Unmatched junction bases numbered 7, after V lost 5 bases and J lost 0 bases. Germline V lookup: CDR1 SGHRS, CDR2 YFSETQ. The CDR3 covers 15 residues. The DNA for the CDR3 is TGCGCCAGCAGTCCCGGGACAGTTAACCAAGAGACCCAGTACTTC. It yields the protein CASSPGTVNQETQYF.

The chain uses TRBV6-5 and TRBJ1-2; the match to TRBD1 covers 8 bases. Per the germline V gene, CDR1 is MNHEY and CDR2 is SVGAGI. Trimming at V came to 2 bases and at J to 6 bases, leaving 8 bases not matched to a gene. The CDR3 sequence is 15 residues long. The chain's CDR3 is CASSYDQDREDGYTF. The CDR3 coding sequence is TGTGCCAGCAGTTACGATCAGGACAGGGAAGATGGCTACACCTTC.

This chain uses TRBV5-1 with TRBJ2-3; 7 positions match TRBD2. Trimming removed 1 base from V and 5 bases from J; junction bases left unmatched: 7. CDR1 is SGHRS, CDR2 YFSETQ, per germline. This CDR3 is built from 15 residues. The CDR3 region has the DNA TGCGCCAGCAGCTTGTGGACTAGTGTTTTAGATACGCAGTATTTT. Amino acid sequence: CASSLWTSVLDTQYF.

The rearrangement links TRBV5-1 to TRBJ2-1; D remains unclear. Trimming removed 4 bases from V and 10 bases from J, with 12 bases in between. CDR3 size: 12 residues. Per germline, CDR1 SGHRS and CDR2 YFSETQ. CDR3 amino acids: CASSEILGEQFF. Here the CDR3 DNA reads TGCGCCAGCAGCGAAATTCTAGGGGAGCAGTTCTTC.

The J gene is TRBJ1-2, the V gene TRBV7-9; D may be TRBD1 (6 bases). This CDR3 is 16 amino acids long. Per germline, CDR1 SEHNR and CDR2 FQNEAQ (reference sequence). The ends were cut back, 2 bases at V and 4 bases at J, with 17 bases in the middle. The CDR3 loop is CASSLPKYRVSYGYTF. The CDR3 nucleotides are TGTGCCAGCAGCTTACCCAAATACAGGGTCAGCTATGGCTACACCTTC. Full variable domain (rest looked up from reference TRBV7-9 and TRBJ1-2): DTGVSQNPRHKITKRGQNVTFRCDPISEHNRLYWYRQTLGQGPEFLTYFQNEAQLEKSRLLSDRFSAERPKGSFSTLEIQRTEQGDSAMYLCASSLPKYRVSYGYTFGSGTRLTVV.

This rearrangement joins TRBV14 to TRBJ2-7; TRBD1 matches 9 bases. Trimming at V came to 1 base and at J to 3 bases, leaving 13 bases not matched to a gene. Per germline, CDR1 SGHDN and CDR2 FVKESK. The CDR3 sequence is 18 residues long. The CDR3 region has the DNA TGTGCCAGCAGCCAAGGGGGTACTTGGGACAGGGTTTTCTACGAGCAGTACTTC. Amino acid sequence: CASSQGGTWDRVFYEQYF. Complete variable domain (other parts from reference TRBV14 and TRBJ2-7): EAGVTQFPSHSVIEKGQTVTLRCDPISGHDNLYWYRRVMGKEIKFLLHFVKESKQDESGMPNNRFLAERTGGTYSTLKVQPAELEDSGVYFCASSQGGTWDRVFYEQYFGPGTRLTVT.

This clone showed up just a few times. The chain combines TRBV12-5 with TRBJ2-2; weak D call: TRBD1 (6 bases). Trimming left V 6 bases short and J 5 bases short, with 7 bases between. Looked up from germline, CDR1 is LGHNT and CDR2 is FRNRAP. The CDR3 is 12 residues long. CDR3 sequence: CASGQGTGELFF. DNA of the CDR3: TGTGCTAGTGGCCAGGGGACCGGGGAGCTGTTTTTT.

This clone was seen only a few times. The V gene is TRBV6-1, the J gene TRBJ2-1, with 11 bases identical to TRBD2. The ends lost 4 bases at V and 2 bases at J; junction bases unmatched: 4. This CDR3 has 16 residues. CDR1 and CDR2 from the germline V gene are MNHNS and SASEGT. The DNA of the CDR3 is TGTGCCAGCAGTGTCGTAGCGGGAGGGCCCTACAATGAGCAGTTCTTC. It translates to CASSVVAGGPYNEQFF.

The rearrangement links TRBV7-5 to TRBJ1-5. TRBV7-5 is tagged as a pseudogene. The CDR3 is made up of 15 amino acids. The CDR3 region has the DNA TGTGTCAGAAGCTTAGCGTCGGGGTCATGGCAGCCCCAGCATTTT. The encoded protein is CVRSLASGSWQPQHF.

The sample holds a few counts of this clone. CDR3 DNA sequence: TGCGCCAGCAGCCAAGAATGGGACGGGAGTGGTAGAGATACGCAGTATTTT. Encoded protein: CASSQEWDGSGRDTQYF. The chain employs TRBV4-1 and TRBJ2-3, with D maybe TRBD2 (6 bases). Germline CDR1 MGHRA, CDR2 YSYEKL. Deletions cut 0 bases from V and 5 bases from J, with 18 bases between. The CDR3 sequence is 17 residues long.

The chain uses TRBV29-1 and TRBJ1-2, with 7 positions matching TRBD1. Germline V lookup: CDR1 SQVTM, CDR2 ANQGSEA. This CDR3 region has 16 residues. Trimming cost V 0 bases and J 4 bases; bases outside gene matches: 11. CDR3 region: CSVEETGIPLGYGYTF. CDR3 DNA: TGCAGCGTTGAAGAGACAGGGATTCCCTTGGGCTATGGCTACACCTTC.

V is TRBV19 and J is TRBJ1-5; 8 bases are a match to TRBD1. The CDR3 totals 15 residues. V lost 1 base to trimming and J lost 8 bases; unmatched junction nucleotides: 7. The germline V gene has CDR1 LNHDA and CDR2 SQIVND (reference sequence). The DNA of the CDR3 is TGTGCCAGTAGTATAGGTCCAGGGGGCGGGAAGCCCCAGCATTTT. Translated, it gives CASSIGPGGGKPQHF. Full variable domain (outside the CDR3, taken from reference TRBV19 and TRBJ1-5): DGGITQSPKYLFRKEGQNVTLSCEQNLNHDAMYWYRQDPGQGLRLIYYSQIVNDFQKGDIAEGYSVSREKKESFPLTVTSAQKNPTAFYLCASSIGPGGGKPQHFGDGTRLSIL.

This clone was counted only a few times. The genes are TRBV5-1 and TRBJ2-7; 8 bases are shared with TRBD1. After removal of 0 bases from V and 5 bases from J, the junction contained 7 bases not matched to a gene. Germline-derived CDR1 and CDR2 are SGHRS and YFSETQ. This CDR3 has 15 residues. CDR3 protein: CASSLGWTGSDEQYF. The CDR3 nucleotides are TGCGCCAGCAGCTTGGGTTGGACAGGGTCTGACGAGCAGTACTTC.